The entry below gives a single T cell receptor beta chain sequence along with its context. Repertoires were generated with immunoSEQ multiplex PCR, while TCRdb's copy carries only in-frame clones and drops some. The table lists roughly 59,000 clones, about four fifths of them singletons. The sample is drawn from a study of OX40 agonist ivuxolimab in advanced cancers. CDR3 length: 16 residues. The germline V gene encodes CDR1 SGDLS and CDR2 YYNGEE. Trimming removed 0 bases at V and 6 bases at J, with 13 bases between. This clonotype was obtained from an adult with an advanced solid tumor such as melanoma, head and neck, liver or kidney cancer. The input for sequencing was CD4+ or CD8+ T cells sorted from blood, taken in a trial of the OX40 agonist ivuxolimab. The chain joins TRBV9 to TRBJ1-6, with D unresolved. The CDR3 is CASSVDPKGGNSPLHF. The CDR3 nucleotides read TGTGCCAGCAGCGTAGACCCTAAGGGCGGTAATTCACCCCTCCACTTT.